A single sample is the source of the 12 T cell receptor beta chains below, sequenced in a study of blood T cell repertoires in COVID-19. Data came from immunoSEQ multiplex PCR; TCRdb stores just in-frame clones and leaves some out. The data hold about 200,000 clones, with about 90% observed a single time. Sequenced input: PBMCs or T cells enriched from blood (not recorded which). The receptors come from a woman between 18 and 29 years old who had recovered from COVID-19.

The genes are TRBV7-9 and TRBJ2-7, with 13 bases fitting TRBD2. Germline lookup yields CDR1 SEHNR and CDR2 FQNEAQ (reference sequence). Trimming cost V 4 bases and J 4 bases; bases outside gene matches: 7. This CDR3 is 16 amino acids long. This CDR3 is CASSSRLAGGPYEQYF. The CDR3 DNA follows: TGTGCCAGCAGCTCTAGACTAGCGGGGGGCCCATACGAGCAGTACTTC.

The rearrangement joins TRBV19 to TRBJ1-5; no definite D call. The CDR3 covers 14 residues. V dropped 3 bases and J dropped 0 bases, with 6 bases sitting between them. The V gene's germline CDR1 is LNHDA and CDR2 SQIVND (reference sequence). CDR3 region: CASSISGSNQPQHF. Written as DNA, the CDR3 is TGTGCCAGTAGTATTTCAGGTAGCAATCAGCCCCAGCATTTT.

The chain combines TRBV12-3 or TRBV12-4 with TRBJ2-1; TRBD1 is a possible D gene (6 bases). V shed 3 bases and J shed 9 bases, with 9 bases lying between them. The CDR3 has 12 residues. CDR3 sequence (DNA): TGTGCCAGCAGTTTTAGCAGGGGTGAGCAGTTCTTC. It encodes CASSFSRGEQFF.

The chain joins TRBV21-1 to TRBJ2-7; the table calls TRBD1, which could not be checked here. TRBV21-1 is assigned pseudogene status. This CDR3 has 14 residues. CDR3 sequence reads: CASSMAGTNYEQYF. The CDR3 region has the DNA TGTGCCAGCAGCATGGCCGGGACAAACTACGAGCAGTACTTC.

The chain recombines TRBV3-1 (or the pseudogene TRBV3-2) with TRBJ1-2; 7 nucleotides align to TRBD1. Germline CDR1 LGHDT, CDR2 YNNKEL (reference sequence). With V trimmed by 1 base and J by 0 bases, 5 bases remained unmatched. CDR3 size: 16 residues. The CDR3, as DNA: TGTGCCAGCAGCCAAGGTGGGACAGTCGCTAACTATGGCTACACCTTC. Protein product: CASSQGGTVANYGYTF.

The rearrangement uses TRBV7-5 and TRBJ1-1; the table calls TRBD1, which could not be checked here. TRBV7-5 is a pseudogene segment. The CDR3 spans 14 residues. The CDR3 here is CARSIQTENTEAFF. The CDR3 region has the DNA TGTGCCAGAAGCATACAGACAGAGAACACTGAAGCTTTCTTT.

This chain connects TRBV9 to TRBJ1-5; 7 nucleotides match TRBD1. The CDR3 sequence is 20 residues long. Per germline, CDR1 SGDLS and CDR2 YYNGEE. With V trimmed by 4 bases and J by 0 bases, 19 bases remained unmatched. The CDR3 sequence is CASSPRPRRTGQNSNQPQHF. DNA for the CDR3: TGTGCCAGCAGCCCCCGACCCCGTAGGACAGGACAAAATAGCAATCAGCCCCAGCATTTT.

The chain joins TRBV5-6 to TRBJ1-1; the D gene is possibly TRBD1 (5 bases). V dropped 6 bases and J dropped 0 bases, with 12 bases sitting between them. The germline V gene encodes CDR1 SGHDT and CDR2 YYEEEE. The CDR3 is 14 amino acids. CDR3 DNA sequence: TGTGCCAGCACCCGCAGGGAACTGAACACTGAAGCTTTCTTT. It translates to CASTRRELNTEAFF. The whole variable domain, remainder taken from reference TRBV5-6 and TRBJ1-1, is DAGVTQSPTHLIKTRGQQVTLRCSPKSGHDTVSWYQQALGQGPQFIFQYYEEEERQRGNFPDRFSGHQFPNYSSELNVNALLLGDSALYLCASTRRELNTEAFFGQGTRLTVV.

The J gene is TRBJ2-1, the V gene TRBV12-3 or TRBV12-4; TRBD1 matches 7 bases. V was pared by 6 bases and J by 5 bases, with 4 bases of the junction left unmatched. The CDR3 runs 13 residues. CDR3 DNA sequence: TGTGCCAGCAGCCCCGGGACAGACAATGAGCAGTTCTTC. Translation gives CASSPGTDNEQFF.

In DNA, the CDR3 is TGTGCCAGTAGTCCCGGGGAAGGGTTTGCGCATTCACCCCTCCACTTT. It specifies CASSPGEGFAHSPLHF. The V and J genes are TRBV19 and TRBJ1-6; D gene ambiguous. CDR3 size: 16 residues. V was shortened by 5 bases and J by 8 bases, with 19 bases between the two germline ends. The V gene's germline CDR1 is LNHDA and CDR2 SQIVND (reference sequence).

The rearrangement links TRBV29-1 to TRBJ2-4; 12 bases fit TRBD1. The germline V gene has CDR1 SQVTM and CDR2 ANQGSEA. This CDR3 contains 16 residues. V shed 1 base, J shed 2 bases, and the junction held 3 bases outside the gene matches. The DNA of the CDR3 is TGCAGCGTTGAAGGGTGGGACAGGGGGCCCAAAAACATTCAGTACTTC. Translation gives CSVEGWDRGPKNIQYF.

The chain couples TRBV28 to TRBJ1-3; D gene uncertain. V was trimmed by 3 bases and J by 9 bases, leaving 12 bases between them. The CDR3 spans 13 residues. Germline values: CDR1 MDHEN, CDR2 SYDVKM. The CDR3 is CASSFQRGPTIYF. The CDR3 bases are TGTGCCAGCAGTTTCCAACGAGGGCCCACCATATATTTT.